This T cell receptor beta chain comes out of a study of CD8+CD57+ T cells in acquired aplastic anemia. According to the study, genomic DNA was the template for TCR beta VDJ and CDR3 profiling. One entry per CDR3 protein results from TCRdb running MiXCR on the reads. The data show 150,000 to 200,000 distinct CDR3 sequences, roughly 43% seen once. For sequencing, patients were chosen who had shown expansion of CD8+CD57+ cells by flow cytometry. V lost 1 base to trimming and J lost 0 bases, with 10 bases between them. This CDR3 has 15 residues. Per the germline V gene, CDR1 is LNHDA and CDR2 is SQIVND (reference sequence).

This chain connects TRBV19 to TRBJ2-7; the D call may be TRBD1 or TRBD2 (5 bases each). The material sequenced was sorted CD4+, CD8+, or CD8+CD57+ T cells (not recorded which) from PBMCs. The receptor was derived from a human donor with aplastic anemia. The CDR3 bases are TGTGCCAGTAGTATAGCGGGTGGGGGCTCCTACGAGCAGTACTTC. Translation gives CASSIAGGGSYEQYF.